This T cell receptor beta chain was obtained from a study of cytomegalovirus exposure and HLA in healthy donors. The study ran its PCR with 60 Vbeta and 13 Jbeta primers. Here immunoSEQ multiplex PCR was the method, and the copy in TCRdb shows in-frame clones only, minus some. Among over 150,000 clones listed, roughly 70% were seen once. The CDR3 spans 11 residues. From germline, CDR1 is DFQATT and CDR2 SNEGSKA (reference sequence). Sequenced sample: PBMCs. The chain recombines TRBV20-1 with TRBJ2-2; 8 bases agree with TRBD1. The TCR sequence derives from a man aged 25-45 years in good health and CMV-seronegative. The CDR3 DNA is TGCAGCGACAGGGGCCGTCGGGAGCTGTTTTTT. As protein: CSDRGRRELFF.